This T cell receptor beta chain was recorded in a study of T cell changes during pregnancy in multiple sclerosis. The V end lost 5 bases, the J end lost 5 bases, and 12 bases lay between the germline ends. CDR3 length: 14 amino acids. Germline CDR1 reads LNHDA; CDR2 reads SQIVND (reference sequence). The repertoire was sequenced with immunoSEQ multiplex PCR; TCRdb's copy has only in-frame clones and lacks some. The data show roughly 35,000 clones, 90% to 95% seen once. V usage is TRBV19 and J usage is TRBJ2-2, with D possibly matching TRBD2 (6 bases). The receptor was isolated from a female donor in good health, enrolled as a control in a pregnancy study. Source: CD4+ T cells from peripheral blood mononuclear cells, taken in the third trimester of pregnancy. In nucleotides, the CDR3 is TGTGCCAGTAGTGCAAAGGGACTTACCGGGGAGCTGTTTTTT. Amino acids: CASSAKGLTGELFF.